This section outlines one TCR beta chain sequence together with its context. The data were taken from a study of blood T cell repertoires in COVID-19. Study details: The United States, Italy and Spain provided the acute and convalescent COVID-19 samples. In each case, the material was cDNA or gDNA derived from T cells, B-cell-depleted T cells, or PBMCs.

The V gene lost 1 base and the J gene lost 0 bases, with 12 bases spanning the gap. This CDR3 spans 16 amino acids. Per the germline V gene, CDR1 is SGHRS and CDR2 is YFSETQ. Sequenced by immunoSEQ multiplex PCR; TCRdb stores in-frame clones only, minus some. The data show about 150,000 clones, 80% to 85% seen once. The V call is TRBV5-1, the J call TRBJ2-3; tentatively, D is TRBD1 (6 bases). The specimen was PBMCs or T cells enriched from blood (not recorded which). This TCR was recovered from a man in his 70s who had been exposed to COVID-19. The CDR3 loop reads CASSLTGFISTDTQYF. In DNA, the CDR3 is TGCGCCAGCAGCTTGACAGGGTTTATTAGCACAGATACGCAGTATTTT.